This TCR beta chain originates from a study of neoadjuvant nivolumab and ipilimumab in lung cancer. This clone was observed a handful of times. TCRdb's copy holds only in-frame clones and misses some; the assay was immunoSEQ multiplex PCR. Among 15,000 to 20,000 clones listed, roughly three quarters were seen once. This CDR3 has 16 amino acids. The V end lost 0 bases, the J end lost 6 bases, and 15 bases lay between the germline ends. In germline, CDR1 is SGHVS, CDR2 FQNEAQ. This TCR derives from an adult with non-small cell lung cancer. The sample here was tumor tissue, taken after neoadjuvant nivolumab, alone or with ipilimumab, at or shortly before surgery. This chain connects TRBV7-8 to TRBJ2-1, with D perhaps assigned TRBD1 or TRBD2 (6 bases each). The CDR3 nucleotides read TGTGCCAGCAGCTTAGCGGTTCGGGGGCCCCTCAATGAGCAGTTCTTC. The encoded protein is CASSLAVRGPLNEQFF.